Listed below are T cell receptor beta chains from one sample, sequenced in a study of blood T cell repertoires in COVID-19. Clones were read by immunoSEQ multiplex PCR, and TCRdb kept only the in-frame ones, dropping some. Of approximately 240,000 clones in the sample, about 88% were seen once. The specimen was peripheral blood. These receptors all stem from a man aged 50-59 years who had recovered from COVID-19. Both conserved end residues are part of each CDR3. D genes are given only for firm matches. Clone size is not always given. Where it is, it says once, few, many or a class for expanded clones.

V gene	clone size	J gene	D gene	CDR3 length	CDR3 DNA	CDR3 protein
TRBV7-2	-	TRBJ1-5	-	15	TGTGCCAGCAGCTTAGTCTGGGGAGGGAATCAGCCCCAGCATTTT	CASSLVWGGNQPQHF
TRBV5-8	-	TRBJ1-4	TRBD1	17	TGTGCCAGCAGCACGGGACAGGGGGTAGGGGGTAATGAAAAACTGTTTTTT	CASSTGQGVGGNEKLFF
TRBV6-5	-	TRBJ2-5	TRBD1	15	TGTGCCAGCAGTTCCCGGGACAGGGGTGTGGAGACCCAGTACTTC	CASSSRDRGVETQYF
TRBV5-6	-	TRBJ2-3	-	13	TGTGCCAGCAGCTTTGGGGAGAGTGACACGCAGTATTTT	CASSFGESDTQYF
TRBV28	once	TRBJ1-5	TRBD1	15	TGTGCCAGCAGAAAGACAGGGGGGGGCAATCAGCCCCAGCATTTT	CASRKTGGGNQPQHF
TRBV19	-	TRBJ2-1	TRBD2	15	TGTGCCAGTAGTATTTCCAGCGGGATAAACAATGAGCAGTTCTTC	CASSISSGINNEQFF
TRBV5-8	-	TRBJ1-1	-	16	TGTGCCAGCAGCTTAGATTTGGGCAGATTATACACTGAAGCTTTCTTT	CASSLDLGRLYTEAFF
TRBV4-1	few	TRBJ1-5	TRBD1	15	TGCGCCAGCAGCCAAGCTGACAGGGAGGATCAGCCCCAGCATTTT	CASSQADREDQPQHF
TRBV6-1	-	TRBJ2-7	TRBD1	15	TGTGCCAGCAGTGAAGGCGGGACAGGCAGGGACGAGCAGTACTTC	CASSEGGTGRDEQYF
TRBV28	-	TRBJ1-1	TRBD1	15	TGTGCCAGCAGTTCAGGGGGACACTTGAACACTGAAGCTTTCTTT	CASSSGGHLNTEAFF
TRBV28	once	TRBJ2-1	-	16	TGTGCCAGCAGTTTAGTCGGGAGAGGTATCGGGCTTGAGCAGTTCTTC	CASSLVGRGIGLEQFF
TRBV7-8	-	TRBJ2-1	TRBD2	18	TGTGCCAGCAGCTCGCGGACTAGCGGGACTATCTCCTACAATGAGCAGTTCTTC	CASSSRTSGTISYNEQFF
TRBV5-1	-	TRBJ2-1	-	13	TGCGCCAGCAGCTTGGTTGTGGGCTTTGAGCAGTTCTTC	CASSLVVGFEQFF
TRBV6-5	-	TRBJ2-7	TRBD2	15	TGTGCCAGCAGTTATAGCGGGCCGCCACCTTACGAGCAGTACTTC	CASSYSGPPPYEQYF
TRBV28	-	TRBJ2-2	TRBD2	16	TGTGCCAGCAGCCGGGGGGGCGGTCACAACACCGGGGAGCTGTTTTTT	CASSRGGGHNTGELFF
TRBV4-1	-	TRBJ2-2	TRBD1	15	TGCGCCAGCAGCCAAGACGGACAGGGCGCCGGGGAGCTGTTTTTT	CASSQDGQGAGELFF